What follows describes a single TCR beta chain. Its specificity is not known. In the PCR, 60 Vbeta and 13 Jbeta primers were used. The method was immunoSEQ multiplex PCR; TCRdb's version includes in-frame clones alone and lacks a portion of them. The data hold more than 150,000 clones, with approximately 81% observed a single time. The data were taken from a study of cytomegalovirus exposure and HLA in healthy donors. Study as a whole: Approximately 200 million T cells yielded some 120 million unique TCR beta sequences in earlier analysis. Overall study findings and caveats: Confirmation in vitro established that three CMV-associated chains were specific for CMV antigens. Investigators reported around 150 TCR beta chains as tied to cytomegalovirus. Reported findings show TCR beta sequences accurately forecast HLA-A and HLA-B alleles in most subjects.

Germline values: CDR1 MGHRA, CDR2 YSYEKL. Trimming cost V 4 bases and J 1 base, with 16 bases left between them. This CDR3 has 17 residues. This clonotype was obtained from a man aged 50-60 years in good health and CMV-seropositive. V gene TRBV4-1 combines with J gene TRBJ2-2; weak D call: TRBD1 (6 bases). Sequencing used PBMCs. CDR3 sequence (DNA): TGCGCCAGCAGCCCTCCGACCGGGACACTGAACACCGGGGAGCTGTTTTTT. Translation gives CASSPPTGTLNTGELFF.